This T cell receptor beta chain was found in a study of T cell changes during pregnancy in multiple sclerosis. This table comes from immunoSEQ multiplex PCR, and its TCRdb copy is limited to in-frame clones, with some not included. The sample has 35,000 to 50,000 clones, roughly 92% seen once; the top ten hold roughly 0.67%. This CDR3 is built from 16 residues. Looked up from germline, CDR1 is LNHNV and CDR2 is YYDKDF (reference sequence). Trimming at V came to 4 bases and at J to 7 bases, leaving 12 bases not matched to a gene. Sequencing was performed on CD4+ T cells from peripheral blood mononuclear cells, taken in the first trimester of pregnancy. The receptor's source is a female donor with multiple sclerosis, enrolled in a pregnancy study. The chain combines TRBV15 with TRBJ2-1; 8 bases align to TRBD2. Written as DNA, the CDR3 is TGTGCCACCAGCACTCGGGTAGCGGGAAGGGGTAATGAGCAGTTCTTC. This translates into CATSTRVAGRGNEQFF.